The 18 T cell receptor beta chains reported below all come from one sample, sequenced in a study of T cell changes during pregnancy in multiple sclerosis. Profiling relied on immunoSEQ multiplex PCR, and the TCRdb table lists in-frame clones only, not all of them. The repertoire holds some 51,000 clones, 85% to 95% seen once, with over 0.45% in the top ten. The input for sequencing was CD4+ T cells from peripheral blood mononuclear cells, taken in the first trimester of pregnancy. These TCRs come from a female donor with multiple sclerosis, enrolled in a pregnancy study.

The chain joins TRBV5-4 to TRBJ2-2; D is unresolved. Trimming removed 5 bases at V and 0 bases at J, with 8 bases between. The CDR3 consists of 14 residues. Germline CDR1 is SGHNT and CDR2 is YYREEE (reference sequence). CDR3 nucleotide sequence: TGTGCCAGCAGGGCCACTACGAACACCGGGGAGCTGTTTTTT. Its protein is CASRATTNTGELFF.

CDR3 nucleotide sequence: TGTGCCAGCAGCTTAAAACAGGGACCCTACGAGCAGTACTTC. Translation gives CASSLKQGPYEQYF. The V and J genes are TRBV7-3 and TRBJ2-7; possibly TRBD1 for D (6 bases). V lost 1 base, J lost 2 bases, and 9 bases lay in between. The length of the CDR3 is 14 residues. Germline V gene data show CDR1 as SGHTA and CDR2 as FQGTGA.

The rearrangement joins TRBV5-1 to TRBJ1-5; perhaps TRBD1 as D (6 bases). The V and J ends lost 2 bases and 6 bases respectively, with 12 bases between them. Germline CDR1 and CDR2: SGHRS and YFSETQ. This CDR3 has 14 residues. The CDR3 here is CASSLGQTGQPQHF. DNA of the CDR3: TGCGCCAGCAGCTTAGGACAGACGGGTCAGCCCCAGCATTTT.

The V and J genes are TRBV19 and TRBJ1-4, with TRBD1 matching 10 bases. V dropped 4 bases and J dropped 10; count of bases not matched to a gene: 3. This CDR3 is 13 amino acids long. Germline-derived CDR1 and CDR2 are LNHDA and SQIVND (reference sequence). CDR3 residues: CASSTRDRGKLFF. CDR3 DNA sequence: TGTGCCAGTAGTACCCGGGACAGGGGAAAACTGTTTTTT.

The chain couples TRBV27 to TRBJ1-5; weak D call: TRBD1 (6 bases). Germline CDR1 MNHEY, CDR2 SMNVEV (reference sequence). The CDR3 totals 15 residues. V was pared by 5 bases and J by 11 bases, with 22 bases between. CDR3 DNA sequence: TGTGCCAGCAGTCCGCAACAGGGTACCCCCCGGGCCCAGCATTTT. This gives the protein CASSPQQGTPRAQHF.

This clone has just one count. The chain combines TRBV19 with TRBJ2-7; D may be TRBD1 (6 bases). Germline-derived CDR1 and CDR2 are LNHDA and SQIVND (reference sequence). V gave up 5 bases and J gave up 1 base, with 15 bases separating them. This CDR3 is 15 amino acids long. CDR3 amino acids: CASSLQQGFSYEQYF. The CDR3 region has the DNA TGTGCCAGTAGTCTCCAACAGGGTTTTTCCTACGAGCAGTACTTC.

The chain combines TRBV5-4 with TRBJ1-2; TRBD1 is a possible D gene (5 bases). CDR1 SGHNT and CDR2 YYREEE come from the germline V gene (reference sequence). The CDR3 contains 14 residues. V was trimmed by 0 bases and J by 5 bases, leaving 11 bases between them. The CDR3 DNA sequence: TGTGCCAGCAGCTTGGTGGGGCGTTTGTATGGCTACACCTTC. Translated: CASSLVGRLYGYTF.

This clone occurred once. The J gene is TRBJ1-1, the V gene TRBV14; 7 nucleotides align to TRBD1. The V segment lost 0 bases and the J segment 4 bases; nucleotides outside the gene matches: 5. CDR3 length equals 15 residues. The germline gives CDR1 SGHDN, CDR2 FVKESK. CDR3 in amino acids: CASSQEGRGITEAFF. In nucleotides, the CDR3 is TGTGCCAGCAGCCAAGAGGGCAGGGGGATCACTGAAGCTTTCTTT.

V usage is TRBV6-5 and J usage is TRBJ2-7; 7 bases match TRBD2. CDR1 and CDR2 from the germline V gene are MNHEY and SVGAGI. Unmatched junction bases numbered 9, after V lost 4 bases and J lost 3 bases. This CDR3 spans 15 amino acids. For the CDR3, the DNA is TGTGCCAGCAGTTCGGTCGCTCGCGGGGGCTACGAGCAGTACTTC. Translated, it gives CASSSVARGGYEQYF.

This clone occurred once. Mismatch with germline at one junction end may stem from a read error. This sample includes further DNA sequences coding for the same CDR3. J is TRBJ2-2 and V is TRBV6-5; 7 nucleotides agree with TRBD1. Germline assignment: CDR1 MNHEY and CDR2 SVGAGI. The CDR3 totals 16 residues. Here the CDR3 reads CASSFIGTANTGELFF. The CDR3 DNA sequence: TGTGCCAGCAGTTTTATCGGGACAGCGAACACTGGGGAGCTGTTTTTT.

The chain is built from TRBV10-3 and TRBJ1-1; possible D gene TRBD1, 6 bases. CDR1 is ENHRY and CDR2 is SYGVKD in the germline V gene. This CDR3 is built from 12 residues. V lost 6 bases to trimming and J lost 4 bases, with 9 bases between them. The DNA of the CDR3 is TGTGCCATCAGACAGGGTGGCACTGAAGCTTTCTTT. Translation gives CAIRQGGTEAFF.

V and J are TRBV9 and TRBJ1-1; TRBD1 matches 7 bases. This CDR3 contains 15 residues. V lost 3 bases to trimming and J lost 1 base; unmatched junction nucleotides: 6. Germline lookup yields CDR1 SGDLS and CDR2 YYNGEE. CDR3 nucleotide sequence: TGTGCCAGCAGCGCGGGGGCAGGGGGGAACACTGAAGCTTTCTTT. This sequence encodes CASSAGAGGNTEAFF.

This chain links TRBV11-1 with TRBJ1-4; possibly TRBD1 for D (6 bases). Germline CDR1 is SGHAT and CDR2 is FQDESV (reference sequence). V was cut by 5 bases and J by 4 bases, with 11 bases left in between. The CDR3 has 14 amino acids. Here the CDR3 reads CASSKQGYNEKLFF. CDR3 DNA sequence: TGTGCCAGCAGCAAACAGGGATATAATGAAAAACTGTTTTTT.

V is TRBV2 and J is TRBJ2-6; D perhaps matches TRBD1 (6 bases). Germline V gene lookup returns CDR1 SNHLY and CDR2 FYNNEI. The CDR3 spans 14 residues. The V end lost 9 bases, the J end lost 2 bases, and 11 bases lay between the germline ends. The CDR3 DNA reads TGTGCCAGTGGACAGAACCCTGGGGCCAACGTCCTGACTTTC. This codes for CASGQNPGANVLTF.

The CDR3 is CASRSPPGLMNTEAFF. DNA of the CDR3: TGCGCCAGCAGATCGCCCCCGGGACTCATGAACACTGAAGCTTTCTTT. The rearrangement uses TRBV5-1 and TRBJ1-1; possible D gene TRBD1, 5 bases. Germline V gene sequence: CDR1 SGHRS, CDR2 YFSETQ. The CDR3 contains 16 residues. Trimming pared 5 bases from V and 0 bases from J, leaving 17 bases between.

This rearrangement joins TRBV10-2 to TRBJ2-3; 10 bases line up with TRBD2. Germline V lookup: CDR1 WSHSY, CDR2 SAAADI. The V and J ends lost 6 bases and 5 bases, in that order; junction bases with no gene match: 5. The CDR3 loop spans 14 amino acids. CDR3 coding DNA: TGCGCCAGCAGCCCGCAGCGGGGGGGAGATACGCAGTATTTT. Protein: CASSPQRGGDTQYF.

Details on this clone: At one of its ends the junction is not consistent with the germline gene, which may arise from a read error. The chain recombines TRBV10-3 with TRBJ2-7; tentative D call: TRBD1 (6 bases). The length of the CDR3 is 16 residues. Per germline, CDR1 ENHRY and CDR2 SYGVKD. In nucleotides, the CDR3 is TGTGCCATCAGCACATCAACAGGGTGGTATTCCTCCGAGCAGTACTTC. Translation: CAISTSTGWYSSEQYF.

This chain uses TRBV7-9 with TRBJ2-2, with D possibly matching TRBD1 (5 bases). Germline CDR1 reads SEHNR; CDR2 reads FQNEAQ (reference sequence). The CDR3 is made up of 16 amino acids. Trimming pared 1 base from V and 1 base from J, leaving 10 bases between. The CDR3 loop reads CASSLVFRENTGELFF. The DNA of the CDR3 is TGTGCCAGCAGCTTAGTATTCAGGGAGAACACCGGGGAGCTGTTTTTT.